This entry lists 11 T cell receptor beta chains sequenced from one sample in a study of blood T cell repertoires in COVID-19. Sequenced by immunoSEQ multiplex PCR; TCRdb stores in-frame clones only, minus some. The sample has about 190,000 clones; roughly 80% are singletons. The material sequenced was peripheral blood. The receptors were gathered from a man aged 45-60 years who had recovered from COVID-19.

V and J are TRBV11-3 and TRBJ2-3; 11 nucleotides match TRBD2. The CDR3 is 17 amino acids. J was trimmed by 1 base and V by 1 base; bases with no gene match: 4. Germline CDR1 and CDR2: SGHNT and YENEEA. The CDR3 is CASSLGASGRRTDTQYF. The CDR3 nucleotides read TGTGCCAGCAGCTTAGGGGCTAGCGGGAGGCGCACAGATACGCAGTATTTT.

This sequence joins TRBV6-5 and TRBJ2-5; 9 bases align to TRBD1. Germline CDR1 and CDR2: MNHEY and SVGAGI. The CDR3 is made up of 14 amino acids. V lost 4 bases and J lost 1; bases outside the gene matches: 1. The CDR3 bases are TGTGCCAGCAGTTGGGGACAGGGCCAAGAGACCCAGTACTTC. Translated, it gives CASSWGQGQETQYF.

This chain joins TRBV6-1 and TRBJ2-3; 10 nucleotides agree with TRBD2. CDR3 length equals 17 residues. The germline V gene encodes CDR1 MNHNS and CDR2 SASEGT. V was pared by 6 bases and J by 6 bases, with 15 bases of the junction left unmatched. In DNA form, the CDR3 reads TGTGCCAGCAGGGAACTGTTACTAGCGGGGAAAATTGATACGCAGTATTTT. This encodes CASRELLLAGKIDTQYF.

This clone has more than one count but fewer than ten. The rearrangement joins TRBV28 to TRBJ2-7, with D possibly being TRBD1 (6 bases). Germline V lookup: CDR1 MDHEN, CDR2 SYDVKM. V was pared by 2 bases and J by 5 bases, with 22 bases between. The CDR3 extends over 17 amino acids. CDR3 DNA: TGTGCCAGCAGTTTAACCCCAGCACAGGGTCTAAAGCACGAGCAGTACTTC. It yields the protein CASSLTPAQGLKHEQYF.

The CDR3 loop reads CASALAAGADTQYF. CDR3 coding DNA: TGTGCCAGCGCACTAGCGGCTGGCGCAGATACGCAGTATTTT. V usage is TRBV27 and J usage is TRBJ2-3; 8 bases agree with TRBD2. Losses at the gene ends were 8 bases for V and 4 bases for J; bases not matched to a gene: 8. Per germline, CDR1 MNHEY and CDR2 SMNVEV (reference sequence). CDR3 size: 14 residues.

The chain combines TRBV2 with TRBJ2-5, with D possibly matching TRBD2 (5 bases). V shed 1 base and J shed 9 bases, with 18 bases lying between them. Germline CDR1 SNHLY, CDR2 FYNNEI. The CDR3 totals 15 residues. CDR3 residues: CASSEELVTLGAQYF. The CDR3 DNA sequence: TGTGCCAGCAGTGAAGAACTAGTCACCCTTGGAGCCCAGTACTTC. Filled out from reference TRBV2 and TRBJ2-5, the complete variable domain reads EPEVTQTPSHQVTQMGQEVILRCVPISNHLYFYWYRQILGQKVEFLVSFYNNEISEKSEIFDDQFSVERPDGSNFTLKIRSTKLEDSAMYFCASSEELVTLGAQYFGPGTRLLVL.

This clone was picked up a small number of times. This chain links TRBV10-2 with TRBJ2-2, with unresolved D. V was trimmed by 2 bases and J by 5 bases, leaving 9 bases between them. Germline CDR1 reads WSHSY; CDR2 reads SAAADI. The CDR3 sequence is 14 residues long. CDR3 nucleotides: TGCGCCAGCAGTGAGCAGACTCCTACCGGGGAGCTGTTTTTT. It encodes CASSEQTPTGELFF.

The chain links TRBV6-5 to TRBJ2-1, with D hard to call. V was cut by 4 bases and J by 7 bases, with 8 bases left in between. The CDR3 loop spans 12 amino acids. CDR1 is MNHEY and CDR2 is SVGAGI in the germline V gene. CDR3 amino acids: CASSSPRNEQFF. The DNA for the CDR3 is TGTGCCAGCAGTTCTCCTAGAAATGAGCAGTTCTTC.

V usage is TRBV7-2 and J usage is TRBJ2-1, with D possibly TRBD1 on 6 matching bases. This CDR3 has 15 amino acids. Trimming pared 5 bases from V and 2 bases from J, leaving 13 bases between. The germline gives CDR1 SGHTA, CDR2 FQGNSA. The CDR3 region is CASSKRTATYNEQFF. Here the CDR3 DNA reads TGTGCCAGCAGCAAGCGGACAGCCACCTACAATGAGCAGTTCTTC. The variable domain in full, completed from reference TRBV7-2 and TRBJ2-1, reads GAGVSQSPSNKVTEKGKDVELRCDPISGHTALYWYRQSLGQGLEFLIYFQGNSAPDKSGLPSDRFSAERTGGSVSTLTIQRTQQEDSAVYLCASSKRTATYNEQFFGPGTRLTVL.

The CDR3 sequence is CASSLGQGNTGELFF. DNA of the CDR3: TGTGCCAGCAGCCTTGGACAGGGGAACACCGGGGAGCTGTTTTTT. V gene TRBV7-9 combines with J gene TRBJ2-2; 8 bases map to TRBD1. Germline assignment: CDR1 SEHNR and CDR2 FQNEAQ (reference sequence). Trimming at V came to 5 bases and at J to 1 base, leaving 3 bases not matched to a gene. The CDR3 contains 15 residues.

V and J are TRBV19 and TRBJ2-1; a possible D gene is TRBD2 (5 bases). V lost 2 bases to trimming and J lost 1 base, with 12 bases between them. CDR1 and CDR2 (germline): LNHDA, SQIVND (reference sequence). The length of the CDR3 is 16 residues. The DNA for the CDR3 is TGTGCCAGTAGTATAATCGGACTCAATTCCTACAATGAGCAGTTCTTC. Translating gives CASSIIGLNSYNEQFF.